The sequence of this T cell receptor (beta chain) was determined in a study of T cell changes during pregnancy in multiple sclerosis. Trimming cost V 4 bases and J 8 bases; bases outside gene matches: 9. The CDR3 length is 16 residues. The germline V gene encodes CDR1 MNHNS and CDR2 SASEGT. Generated by immunoSEQ multiplex PCR, the TCRdb table keeps only in-frame clones and is missing some. Counted here are around 92,000 clones, over 85% occurring once; the ten biggest clones make up 3.5% to 4.5%. The sequence came from a female donor with multiple sclerosis, enrolled in a pregnancy study. This specimen consisted of peripheral blood, obtained in the first trimester of pregnancy. The V call is TRBV6-1, the J call TRBJ2-1, with TRBD2 identical over 12 bases. This chain's CDR3 is CASSALAGGEFDEQFF. CDR3 DNA sequence: TGTGCCAGCAGTGCACTAGCGGGGGGTGAGTTCGATGAGCAGTTCTTC.